These T cell receptor beta chains were read from a single sample in a study of blood T cell repertoires in COVID-19. The assay was immunoSEQ multiplex PCR, and TCRdb's table has in-frame clones only and misses some. The table includes 60,000 to 80,000 clones, 75% to 90% detected once. Sequenced material: peripheral blood. The receptors derive from a middle-aged man with COVID-19, enrolled during active disease. Both conserved end residues are part of each CDR3. D genes are given only for firm matches. Clone size is stated in some rows and not others, as once, few, many or a class when expanded.

clone_size: NA; d_call: TRBD2; j_call: TRBJ2-7; v_call: TRBV19; cdr3_aa: CASSGGLTRNPYEQYF; cdr3_nt: TGTGCCAGTAGTGGGGGACTAACTCGGAACCCGTACGAGCAGTACTTC
clone_size: NA; d_call: NA; j_call: TRBJ1-6; v_call: TRBV15; cdr3_aa: CATSSGVLPSPLHF; cdr3_nt: TGTGCCACCAGCTCAGGGGTGTTACCTTCACCCCTCCACTTT
clone_size: NA; d_call: NA; j_call: TRBJ2-7; v_call: TRBV7-8; cdr3_aa: CASSLGDTGSYEQYF; cdr3_nt: TGTGCCAGCAGCTTAGGGGACACCGGCTCCTACGAGCAGTACTTC
clone_size: NA; d_call: NA; j_call: TRBJ2-5; v_call: TRBV5-1; cdr3_aa: CASSFGETQYF; cdr3_nt: TGCGCCAGCAGCTTCGGAGAGACCCAGTACTTC
clone_size: NA; d_call: TRBD2; j_call: TRBJ2-1; v_call: TRBV2; cdr3_aa: CATGGLAENNEQFF; cdr3_nt: TGTGCCACCGGGGGACTAGCGGAAAACAATGAGCAGTTCTTC
clone_size: NA; d_call: NA; j_call: TRBJ1-1; v_call: TRBV21-1; cdr3_aa: CASSNGTEAFF; cdr3_nt: TGTGCCAGCAGCAACGGGACAGAAGCTTTCTTT
clone_size: NA; d_call: TRBD2; j_call: TRBJ2-7; v_call: TRBV19; cdr3_aa: CASSLGLAGSYEQYF; cdr3_nt: TGTGCCAGTAGTTTGGGACTAGCGGGTTCCTACGAGCAGTACTTC
clone_size: NA; d_call: NA; j_call: TRBJ1-1; v_call: TRBV7-6; cdr3_aa: CASSVQGGHTEAFF; cdr3_nt: TGTGCCAGCAGCGTACAGGGCGGTCACACTGAAGCTTTCTTT
clone_size: many; d_call: NA; j_call: TRBJ2-7; v_call: TRBV30; cdr3_aa: CAWRARSSYEQYF; cdr3_nt: TGTGCCTGGAGAGCAAGGAGCTCCTACGAGCAGTACTTC
clone_size: few; d_call: TRBD2; j_call: TRBJ2-2; v_call: TRBV28; cdr3_aa: CASSGLAVGELFF; cdr3_nt: TGTGCCAGCAGTGGACTAGCTGTCGGGGAGCTGTTTTTT
clone_size: NA; d_call: TRBD2; j_call: TRBJ2-1; v_call: TRBV7-2; cdr3_aa: CASSRQTSSNEQFF; cdr3_nt: TGTGCCAGCAGCCGCCAGACTAGCTCGAATGAGCAGTTCTTC